This TCR beta chain was sequenced in a study of blood T cell repertoires in COVID-19. Looking at the study overall: Collection of acute and convalescent COVID-19 samples took place in the United States, Italy and Spain.

This clone turned up a few times. Assay: immunoSEQ multiplex PCR; the TCRdb copy retains only in-frame clones and omits some. The sample shows about 150,000 clones, 70% to 90% of them seen only once. This CDR3 region has 15 residues. V was shortened by 4 bases and J by 4 bases, with 14 bases between the two germline ends. In germline, CDR1 is SGHRS, CDR2 YFSETQ. The chain recombines TRBV5-1 with TRBJ1-4, with D perhaps matching TRBD1 (5 bases). Input material: peripheral blood. This TCR derives from a woman aged 80 or older with COVID-19, enrolled during active disease. The CDR3 region has the DNA TGCGCCAGCAGCAATGGCGGGGCCTATAATGAAAAACTGTTTTTT. Protein sequence: CASSNGGAYNEKLFF.